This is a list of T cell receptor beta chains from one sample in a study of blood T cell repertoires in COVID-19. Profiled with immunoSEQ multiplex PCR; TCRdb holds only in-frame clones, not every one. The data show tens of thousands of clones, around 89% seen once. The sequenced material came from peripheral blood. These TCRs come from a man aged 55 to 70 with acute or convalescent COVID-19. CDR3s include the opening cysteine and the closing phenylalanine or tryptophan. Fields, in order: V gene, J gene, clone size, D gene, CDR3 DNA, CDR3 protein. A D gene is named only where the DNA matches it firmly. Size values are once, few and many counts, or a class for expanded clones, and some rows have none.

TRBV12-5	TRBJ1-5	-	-	TGTGCTAGTGGTTTGGTATTCGAGGGCAATCAGCCCCAGCATTTT	CASGLVFEGNQPQHF
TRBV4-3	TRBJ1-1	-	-	TGCGCCAGCAGCCAAGAGGGGGGATACACTGAAGCTTTCTTT	CASSQEGGYTEAFF
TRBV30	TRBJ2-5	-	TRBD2	TGTGCCTGGAGTGTACCTCTAGCGGGACTTAAGACCCAGTACTTC	CAWSVPLAGLKTQYF
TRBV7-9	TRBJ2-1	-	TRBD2	TGTGCCAGCACCACGACTAGCGGGAGGAATGAGCAGTTCTTC	CASTTTSGRNEQFF
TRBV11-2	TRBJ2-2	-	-	TGTGCCAGCAGCTCGTCACAGGGTGGCGGAGTTCCCGGGGAGCTGTTTTTT	CASSSSQGGGVPGELFF
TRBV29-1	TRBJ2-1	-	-	TGCAGCGTTGGACGGGAGCGAAATGAGCAGTTCTTC	CSVGRERNEQFF
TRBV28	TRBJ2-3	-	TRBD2	TGTGCCAGCAGCTCAACTAGCGGGAGGGCCGATACGCAGTATTTT	CASSSTSGRADTQYF
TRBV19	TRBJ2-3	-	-	TGTGCCAGTAGTTCCCGTACTGAAGCAGATACGCAGTATTTT	CASSSRTEADTQYF
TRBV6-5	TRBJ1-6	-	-	TGTGCCAGCAGGCGGGACGGTGGGTATTCACCCCTCCACTTT	CASRRDGGYSPLHF
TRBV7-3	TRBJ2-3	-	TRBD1	TGTGCCAGCAGCCCAAGACAGGGAACAGATACGCAGTATTTT	CASSPRQGTDTQYF
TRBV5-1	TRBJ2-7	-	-	TGCGCCAGCAGCCGGGGTGGAGGTATCTACGAGCAGTACTTC	CASSRGGGIYEQYF
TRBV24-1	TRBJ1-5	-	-	TGTGCCACCAGTGACCCCAGAGACAGCATCAATCAGCCCCAGCATTTT	CATSDPRDSINQPQHF
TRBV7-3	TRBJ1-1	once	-	TGTGCCAGCAGCTTAACGAGTCGGGGGACGGGGGAAGCTTTCTTT	CASSLTSRGTGEAFF
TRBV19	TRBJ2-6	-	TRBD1	TGTGCCAGTAGTATGGGGACAGGTAGCTCTGGGGCCAACGTCCTGACTTTC	CASSMGTGSSGANVLTF
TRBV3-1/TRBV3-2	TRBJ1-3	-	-	TGTGCCAGCAGCCCGGTGAACTCTGGAAACACCATATATTTT	CASSPVNSGNTIYF
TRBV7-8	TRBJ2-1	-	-	TGTGCCAGCAGCCGCCTCGGGGGGCAGCATGAGCAGTTCTTC	CASSRLGGQHEQFF
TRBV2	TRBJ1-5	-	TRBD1	TGTGCCAGCAGTCCTTTAACAGGGGGCGGTGGACAGCCCCAGCATTTT	CASSPLTGGGGQPQHF
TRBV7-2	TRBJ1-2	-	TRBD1	TGTGCCAGCAGTCCGACGGGGCGGGACAGGGGTCGTTACTATGGCTACACCTTC	CASSPTGRDRGRYYGYTF
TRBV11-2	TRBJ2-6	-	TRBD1	TGTGCCAGCAGCAGCAGGGGGCTCGTATCTGGGGCCAACGTCCTGACTTTC	CASSSRGLVSGANVLTF
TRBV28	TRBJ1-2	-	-	TGTGCCAGCAGTTCTAGACAGGTACTCTATGGCTACACCTTC	CASSSRQVLYGYTF
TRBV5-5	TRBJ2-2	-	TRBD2	TGTGCCAGCAGCTTGGATTGGGCTAGCGGGAGGCGGACCGGGGAGCTGTTTTTT	CASSLDWASGRRTGELFF
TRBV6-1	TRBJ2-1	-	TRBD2	TGTGCCAGCAGTGACGCCCGACTAGCGGGAGGCTACAATGAGCAGTTCTTC	CASSDARLAGGYNEQFF
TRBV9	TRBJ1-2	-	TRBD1	TGTGCCAGCAGCGTAGGTGGGACAGCCGGCTACACCTTC	CASSVGGTAGYTF
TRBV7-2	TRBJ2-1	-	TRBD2	TGTGCCAGCAGCCTTAGACTAGCGGGAGGGGGGAATGAGCAGTTCTTC	CASSLRLAGGGNEQFF
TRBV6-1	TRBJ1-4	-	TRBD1	TGTGCCAGCAGTGTACCGACAGGGGGCGCGGTTGAAAAACTGTTTTTT	CASSVPTGGAVEKLFF
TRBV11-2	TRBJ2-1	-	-	TGTGCCAGCAGCCACAGGAGCTCCTACAATGAGCAGTTCTTC	CASSHRSSYNEQFF
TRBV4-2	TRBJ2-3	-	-	TGTGCCAGCAGCCCTTTTCTAGGAAGGGATACGCAGTATTTT	CASSPFLGRDTQYF
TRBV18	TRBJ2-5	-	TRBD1	TGTGCCAGCTCGCGGACAGGCCAAGAGACCCAGTACTTC	CASSRTGQETQYF
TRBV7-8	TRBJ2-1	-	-	TGTGCCAGCAGACCACGGGAGACGGAGAATGAGCAGTTCTTC	CASRPRETENEQFF
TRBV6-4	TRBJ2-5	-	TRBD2	TGTGCCAGGGGGGTTAAAAGCGGGGAGTCTGTGGGAGAGACCCAGTACTTC	CARGVKSGESVGETQYF
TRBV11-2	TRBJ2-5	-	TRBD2	TGTGCCAGCACCCCGACTAGCGGGAACCAAGAGACCCAGTACTTC	CASTPTSGNQETQYF
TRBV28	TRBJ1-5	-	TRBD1	TGTGCCAGCAGTTTATTCAGGGGGAGTCAGCCCCAGCATTTT	CASSLFRGSQPQHF
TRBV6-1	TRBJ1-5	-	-	TGTGCCAGCAGTGAACAGGGTGGCAATCAGCCCCAGCATTTT	CASSEQGGNQPQHF
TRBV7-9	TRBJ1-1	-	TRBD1	TGTGCCAGCAGCCCCCAATCGCCCCGGACAGGGGGCCGGTCGGGGGAAGCTTTCTTT	CASSPQSPRTGGRSGEAFF
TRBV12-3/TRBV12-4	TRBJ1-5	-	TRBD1	TGTGCCAGCAGTTTGACAGGGTATCAGCCCCAGCATTTT	CASSLTGYQPQHF
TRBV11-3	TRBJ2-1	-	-	TGTGCCAGCAGCTCGTTGCGTCCGGACAGACTCTACAATGAGCAGTTCTTC	CASSSLRPDRLYNEQFF
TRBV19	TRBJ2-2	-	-	TGTGCCAGTAGTCTCCTTGGGACTGCGAACACCGGGGAGCTGTTTTTT	CASSLLGTANTGELFF
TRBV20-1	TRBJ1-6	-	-	TGCAGTGCTAGTACACAGTATAATTCACCCCTCCACTTT	CSASTQYNSPLHF
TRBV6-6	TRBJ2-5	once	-	TGTGCCAGCAGTTACCGAGGGGGCCAAGAGACCCAGTACTTC	CASSYRGGQETQYF
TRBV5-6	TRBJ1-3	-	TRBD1	TGTGCCAGCAGCAGAGCCGGGACAGGGGGCTCTGGAAACACCATATATTTT	CASSRAGTGGSGNTIYF
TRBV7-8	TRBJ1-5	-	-	TGTGCCAGCAGCTTATCACAGGGCAATCAGCCCCAGCATTTT	CASSLSQGNQPQHF
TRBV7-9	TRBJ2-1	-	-	TGTGCCAGCAGCCTTATGGGGGACTTCTCCTACAATGAGCAGTTCTTC	CASSLMGDFSYNEQFF